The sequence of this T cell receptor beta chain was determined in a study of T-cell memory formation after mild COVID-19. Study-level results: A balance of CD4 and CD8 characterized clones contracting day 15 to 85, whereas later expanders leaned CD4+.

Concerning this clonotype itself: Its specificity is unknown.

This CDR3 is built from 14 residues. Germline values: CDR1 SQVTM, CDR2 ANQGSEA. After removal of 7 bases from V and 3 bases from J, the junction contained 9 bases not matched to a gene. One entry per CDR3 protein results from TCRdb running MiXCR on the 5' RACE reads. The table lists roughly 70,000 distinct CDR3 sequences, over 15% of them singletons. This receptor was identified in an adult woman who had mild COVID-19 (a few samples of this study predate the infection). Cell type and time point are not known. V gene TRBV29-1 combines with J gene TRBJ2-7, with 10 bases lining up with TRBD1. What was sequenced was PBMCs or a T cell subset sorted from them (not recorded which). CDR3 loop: CSAIDGDRGYEQYF. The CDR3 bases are TGCAGCGCTATCGACGGGGACAGGGGCTACGAGCAGTACTTC.